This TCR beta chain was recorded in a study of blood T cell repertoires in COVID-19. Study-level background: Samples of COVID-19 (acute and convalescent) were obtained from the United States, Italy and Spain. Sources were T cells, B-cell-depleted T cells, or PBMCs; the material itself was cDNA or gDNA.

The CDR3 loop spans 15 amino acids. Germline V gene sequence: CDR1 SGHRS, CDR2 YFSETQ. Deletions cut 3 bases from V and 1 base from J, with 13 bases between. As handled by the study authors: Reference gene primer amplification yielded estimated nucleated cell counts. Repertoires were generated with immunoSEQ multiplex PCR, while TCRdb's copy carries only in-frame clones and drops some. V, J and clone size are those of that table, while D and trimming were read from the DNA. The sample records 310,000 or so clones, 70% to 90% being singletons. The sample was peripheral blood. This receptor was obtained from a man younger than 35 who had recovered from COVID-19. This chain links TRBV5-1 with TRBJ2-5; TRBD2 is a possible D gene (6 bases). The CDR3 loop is CASSSTGGSQETQYF. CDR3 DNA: TGCGCCAGCAGCTCCACCGGGGGTTCCCAAGAGACCCAGTACTTC.